The 31 T cell receptor beta chains listed next were all sequenced from one sample in a study of Ad26.COV2.S vaccination and SARS-CoV-2 variants. Treatment reported: roughly 20 received Ad26.COV2.S at low or high dose, single or two shots; several received placebo; per-sample allocation not given. It was on day 63 after the first vaccine or placebo injection that samples were taken. Only in-frame clones appear in the TCRdb table, and some are missing; sequencing was by immunoSEQ multiplex PCR. The sample carries about 260,000 clones, around 88% recorded once. The specimen comprised peripheral blood, sampled in a trial of Ad26.COV2.S vaccine versus placebo. All receptors derive from a person aged 18-60 years who received the Ad26.COV2.S COVID-19 vaccine or a placebo.

The chain uses TRBV18 and TRBJ2-2; TRBD1 might be the D (5 bases). This CDR3 region has 13 residues. The germline V gene has CDR1 KGHSH and CDR2 LQKENI. Trimming removed 3 bases from V and 4 bases from J, with 6 bases in between. The CDR3 nucleotides read TGTGCCAGCTCACCCCAGGGCACCGGGGAGCTGTTTTTT. This translates into CASSPQGTGELFF.

This sequence joins TRBV6-5 and TRBJ2-1; D call uncertain. This CDR3 is 13 amino acids long. CDR1 is MNHEY, CDR2 SVGAGI, per germline. V lost 6 bases and J lost 7, with 13 bases in between. CDR3: CASSPPPGNEQFF. Here the CDR3 DNA reads TGTGCCAGCAGCCCCCCCCCAGGTAATGAGCAGTTCTTC.

V usage is TRBV7-8 and J usage is TRBJ2-7; 9 bases align to TRBD1. V lost 3 bases, J lost 5 bases, and 5 bases stayed unmatched. Germline CDR1 and CDR2: SGHVS and FQNEAQ. The CDR3 covers 14 residues. CDR3 residues: CASSFARDRDEQYV. The CDR3 bases are TGTGCCAGCAGCTTTGCTCGGGACAGGGACGAGCAGTACGTC.

The chain is built from TRBV19 and TRBJ1-2; 12 nucleotides align to TRBD1. Germline V gene lookup returns CDR1 LNHDA and CDR2 SQIVND (reference sequence). The CDR3 consists of 14 residues. V was clipped by 1 base and J by 14 bases; unmatched bases: 8. The CDR3 DNA sequence: TGTGCCAGTAGTATAGCTCGGGACAGGGGGCTTCAAACCTTC. Translating gives CASSIARDRGLQTF. The complete variable domain, with remaining parts taken from reference TRBV19 and TRBJ1-2, reads DGGITQSPKYLFRKEGQNVTLSCEQNLNHDAMYWYRQDPGQGLRLIYYSQIVNDFQKGDIAEGYSVSREKKESFPLTVTSAQKNPTAFYLCASSIARDRGLQTFGSGTRLTVV.

This chain connects TRBV5-1 to TRBJ1-1; TRBD1 might be the D (6 bases). The V gene lost 4 bases and the J gene lost 0 bases, with 10 bases spanning the gap. Germline V gene sequence: CDR1 SGHRS, CDR2 YFSETQ. The CDR3 length is 14 residues. CDR3 loop: CASSIQGMNTEAFF. The CDR3 DNA sequence: TGCGCCAGCAGCATACAGGGCATGAACACTGAAGCTTTCTTT.

V and J are TRBV2 and TRBJ1-1; 8 bases match TRBD1. V lost 5 bases to trimming and J lost 4 bases; unmatched junction nucleotides: 9. The CDR3 runs 15 residues. CDR1 is SNHLY, CDR2 FYNNEI, per germline. The CDR3 spells CASSPRTGFGTEAFF. As DNA, the CDR3 is TGTGCCAGCAGTCCCCGGACAGGGTTCGGCACTGAAGCTTTCTTT.

The chain has TRBV9 and TRBJ1-1, with 9 bases lining up with TRBD1. CDR1 and CDR2 (germline): SGDLS, YYNGEE. The length of the CDR3 is 12 residues. V lost 3 bases and J lost 11; bases outside the gene matches: 5. The CDR3 sequence: CASSAPGTGAFF. CDR3 nucleotides: TGTGCCAGCAGCGCACCCGGGACAGGGGCTTTCTTT.

The genes are TRBV18 and TRBJ1-1; 7 nucleotides line up with TRBD1. Looked up from germline, CDR1 is KGHSH and CDR2 is LQKENI. This CDR3 is built from 15 residues. The V and J ends lost 1 base and 7 bases, in that order; junction bases with no gene match: 9. The CDR3 loop is CASSPRATGVDEAFF. CDR3 bases: TGTGCCAGCTCACCACGAGCCACAGGGGTGGATGAAGCTTTCTTT.

This chain connects TRBV2 to TRBJ1-1, with 7 positions matching TRBD1. Per the germline V gene, CDR1 is SNHLY and CDR2 is FYNNEI. The CDR3 totals 13 residues. V shed 5 bases, J shed 6 bases, and the junction held 6 bases outside the gene matches. CDR3: CASSRQGRPEAFF. CDR3 DNA: TGTGCCAGCAGTCGACAGGGAAGACCTGAAGCTTTCTTT.

This chain connects TRBV3-1 (or the pseudogene TRBV3-2) to TRBJ1-2; no definite D call. The CDR3 spans 17 residues. Germline lookup yields CDR1 LGHDT and CDR2 YNNKEL (reference sequence). Trimming cost V 3 bases and J 6 bases, with 23 bases left between them. CDR3 coding DNA: TGTGCCAGCAGCCAGAAAATCAAGCCCCTACGGGGTAATGGCTACACCTTC. This gives the protein CASSQKIKPLRGNGYTF.

The rearrangement joins TRBV11-2 to TRBJ2-1; unclear D gene. Between the trimmed V and J ends, which lost 3 bases and 6 bases, there was a span of 6 bases. In germline, CDR1 is SGHAT, CDR2 FQNNGV. The CDR3 consists of 12 residues. This chain's CDR3 is CASSFGGNEQFF. CDR3 nucleotide sequence: TGTGCCAGCAGCTTCGGCGGCAATGAGCAGTTCTTC. Together with reference TRBV11-2 and TRBJ2-1, the CDR3 gives the full variable domain: EAGVAQSPRYKIIEKRQSVAFWCNPISGHATLYWYQQILGQGPKLLIQFQNNGVVDDSQLPKDRFSAERLKGVDSTLKIQPAKLEDSAVYLCASSFGGNEQFFGPGTRLTVL.

J is TRBJ2-7 and V is TRBV6-6; no definite D call. The ends were cut back, 0 bases at V and 6 bases at J, with 6 bases in the middle. This CDR3 is built from 12 residues. Germline CDR1 is MNHNY and CDR2 is SVGAGI (reference sequence). The CDR3 DNA reads as TGTGCCAGCAGTTACTCGGATTTCGAGCAGTACTTC. It encodes CASSYSDFEQYF.

This chain connects TRBV27 to TRBJ1-5, with D perhaps TRBD1 (6 bases). There are 14 residues in the CDR3. The germline V and J ends were trimmed by 4 bases and 5 bases, with 12 bases remaining between them. Per germline, CDR1 MNHEY and CDR2 SMNVEV (reference sequence). The CDR3 loop reads CASSYTGPYQPQHF. Written as DNA, the CDR3 is TGTGCCAGCAGTTATACAGGGCCCTATCAGCCCCAGCATTTT.

The gene calls are TRBV4-1 and TRBJ1-6, with 10 bases matching TRBD1. The CDR3 consists of 14 residues. Losses at the gene ends were 4 bases for V and 8 bases for J; bases not matched to a gene: 2. Germline values: CDR1 MGHRA, CDR2 YSYEKL. The CDR3 nucleotides are TGCGCCAGCAGCCGCGGGACAGGGGATTCACCCCTCCACTTT. Encoded protein: CASSRGTGDSPLHF.

V usage is TRBV12-3 or TRBV12-4 and J usage is TRBJ2-5, with unresolved D. Trimming removed 5 bases at V and 9 bases at J, with 10 bases between. The CDR3 has 11 residues. CDR3 sequence: CASSQTRAQYF. CDR3 sequence (DNA): TGTGCCAGCAGTCAGACAAGGGCCCAGTACTTC.

The sample holds a few counts of this clone. The chain links TRBV5-1 to TRBJ1-2; TRBD1 might be the D (6 bases). V was clipped by 2 bases and J by 6 bases, with 14 bases between them. This CDR3 comprises 14 residues. Germline V CDR1 and CDR2: SGHRS, YFSETQ. In nucleotides, the CDR3 is TGCGCCAGCAGCTTCGGTGGGGGCAGAGATGGCTACACCTTC. Amino acids: CASSFGGGRDGYTF.

The V and J genes are TRBV6-4 and TRBJ2-3; tentative D call: TRBD2 (6 bases). The CDR3 has 13 amino acids. Germline CDR1 is MRHNA and CDR2 is SNTAGT. Deletions cut 8 bases from V and 5 bases from J, with 14 bases between. DNA for the CDR3: TGTGCCAGCTCTATGGGAGGTCGAGATACGCAGTATTTT. Amino acids: CASSMGGRDTQYF.

The chain is built from TRBV7-2 and TRBJ2-7, with 8 bases identical to TRBD2. The CDR3 contains 16 residues. The germline V gene has CDR1 SGHTA and CDR2 FQGNSA. The V segment lost 1 base and the J segment 7 bases; nucleotides outside the gene matches: 12. The CDR3 DNA sequence: TGTGCCAGCAGCTTAGAGGGCCGGGGGGGCCAGGGAGAGCAGTACTTC. Translating it yields CASSLEGRGGQGEQYF.

This clone was counted a few times. The rearrangement uses TRBV6-2 or TRBV6-3 and TRBJ1-3, with D unresolved. Trimming left V 4 bases short and J 0 bases short, with 13 bases between. Germline values: CDR1 MNHEY, CDR2 SVGEGT. This CDR3 contains 16 residues. Here the CDR3 reads CASSSLSPSSGNTIYF. Written as DNA, the CDR3 is TGTGCCAGCAGTTCACTGTCGCCGAGCTCTGGAAACACCATATATTTT.

This clone was recorded once. The rearrangement uses TRBV5-1 and TRBJ2-1, with D hard to call. The CDR3 totals 13 residues. Trimming left V 4 bases short and J 4 bases short, with 9 bases between. The germline gives CDR1 SGHRS, CDR2 YFSETQ. The CDR3 nucleotides are TGCGCCAGCAGCGGAACCAATTACAATGAGCAGTTCTTC. The encoded protein is CASSGTNYNEQFF.

Only one count was recorded for this clone. The chain links TRBV13 to TRBJ2-7; the D gene is possibly TRBD2 (7 bases). CDR3 size: 13 residues. Germline assignment: CDR1 PRHDT and CDR2 FYEKMQ (reference sequence). V was shortened by 4 bases and J by 2 bases, with 9 bases between the two germline ends. The CDR3 is CASSSGGPYEQYF. In nucleotides, the CDR3 is TGTGCCAGCAGCTCCGGGGGGCCCTACGAGCAGTACTTC.

This chain uses TRBV4-3 with TRBJ1-4; TRBD1 matches 7 bases. CDR1 and CDR2 from the germline V gene are LGHNA and YSLEER. This CDR3 is built from 15 residues. V gave up 0 bases and J gave up 3 bases; unmatched junction bases: 1. CDR3 loop: CASSQDDRANEKLFF. For the CDR3, the DNA is TGCGCCAGCAGCCAAGATGACAGGGCTAATGAAAAACTGTTTTTT.

The rearrangement joins TRBV7-2 to TRBJ2-7, with a possible D match to TRBD1 (5 bases). Germline assignment: CDR1 SGHTA and CDR2 FQGNSA. V lost 5 bases and J 9 bases, leaving 17 bases between the germline ends. The CDR3 consists of 13 residues. DNA of the CDR3: TGTGCCAGCAGCCCGACAGAAGGATCACGGCAGTACTTC. Encoded protein: CASSPTEGSRQYF. Based on the CDR3 plus reference TRBV7-2 and TRBJ2-7, the full variable domain is GAGVSQSPSNKVTEKGKDVELRCDPISGHTALYWYRQSLGQGLEFLIYFQGNSAPDKSGLPSDRFSAERTGGSVSTLTIQRTQQEDSAVYLCASSPTEGSRQYFGPGTRLTVT.

The genes are TRBV5-5 and TRBJ2-1; TRBD2 is a possible D gene (6 bases). V lost 0 bases to trimming and J lost 2 bases, with 18 bases between them. CDR3 length: 18 amino acids. Germline CDR1 and CDR2: SGHKS and YYEKEE (reference sequence). This CDR3 reads CASSLEFAAGPTYNEQFF. Here the CDR3 DNA reads TGTGCCAGCAGCTTGGAGTTTGCGGCGGGGCCGACCTACAATGAGCAGTTCTTC.

In DNA form, the CDR3 reads TGTGCCAGCAGCGTAGGAAATGTGAACACTGAAGCTTTCTTT. Translating gives CASSVGNVNTEAFF. This chain uses TRBV9 with TRBJ1-1; D ambiguous. Deletions cut 0 bases from V and 0 bases from J, with 6 bases between. The CDR3 spans 14 residues. Germline CDR1 SGDLS, CDR2 YYNGEE. The whole variable domain, filled in from reference TRBV9 and TRBJ1-1, reads DSGVTQTPKHLITATGQRVTLRCSPRSGDLSVYWYQQSLDQGLQFLIQYYNGEERAKGNILERFSAQQFPDLHSELNLSSLELGDSALYFCASSVGNVNTEAFFGQGTRLTVV.

V and J are TRBV3-1 (or the pseudogene TRBV3-2) and TRBJ1-4; tentative D call: TRBD1 (6 bases). Per germline, CDR1 LGHDT and CDR2 YNNKEL (reference sequence). The CDR3 covers 14 residues. V was pared by 3 bases and J by 4 bases, with 9 bases between. The CDR3 is CASSHLQGNEKLFF. CDR3 nucleotide sequence: TGTGCCAGCAGCCATTTACAGGGTAATGAAAAACTGTTTTTT.

V gene TRBV18 combines with J gene TRBJ1-2; D ambiguous. V lost 0 bases and J 2 bases, leaving 7 bases between the germline ends. This CDR3 is built from 14 residues. The germline V gene has CDR1 KGHSH and CDR2 LQKENI. The CDR3 region has the DNA TGTGCCAGCTCACCACCGGGGAGGAACTATGGCTACACCTTC. It encodes CASSPPGRNYGYTF.

The genes are TRBV5-1 and TRBJ2-1; 14 bases fit TRBD2. J was trimmed by 4 bases and V by 6 bases; bases with no gene match: 12. The CDR3 is 18 amino acids. Germline assignment: CDR1 SGHRS and CDR2 YFSETQ. CDR3 coding DNA: TGCGCCAGCACAATTGGACTAGCGGGAGGATGGGGGTACAATGAGCAGTTCTTC. Encoded protein: CASTIGLAGGWGYNEQFF.

The chain couples TRBV4-3 to TRBJ1-2, with TRBD1 identical over 9 bases. The CDR3 length is 15 residues. In germline, CDR1 is LGHNA, CDR2 YSLEER. V was clipped by 3 bases and J by 0 bases; unmatched bases: 2. CDR3 loop: CASSQDRGANYGYTF. CDR3 nucleotides: TGCGCCAGCAGCCAGGACAGGGGAGCTAACTATGGCTACACCTTC.

This chain connects TRBV7-2 to TRBJ2-3; a possible D gene is TRBD2 (5 bases). The CDR3 covers 15 residues. Germline V lookup: CDR1 SGHTA, CDR2 FQGNSA. V lost 2 bases, J lost 1 base, and 10 bases lay in between. The CDR3 loop reads CASSLRGPGTDTQYF. In DNA, the CDR3 is TGTGCCAGCAGCTTACGAGGGCCGGGCACAGATACGCAGTATTTT.

The gene calls are TRBV19 and TRBJ1-1; the D is unclear. V lost 3 bases to trimming and J lost 0 bases, with 5 bases between them. This CDR3 comprises 13 residues. Per germline, CDR1 LNHDA and CDR2 SQIVND (reference sequence). The CDR3 protein is CASSIIMNTEAFF. As DNA, the CDR3 is TGTGCCAGTAGTATCATCATGAACACTGAAGCTTTCTTT.